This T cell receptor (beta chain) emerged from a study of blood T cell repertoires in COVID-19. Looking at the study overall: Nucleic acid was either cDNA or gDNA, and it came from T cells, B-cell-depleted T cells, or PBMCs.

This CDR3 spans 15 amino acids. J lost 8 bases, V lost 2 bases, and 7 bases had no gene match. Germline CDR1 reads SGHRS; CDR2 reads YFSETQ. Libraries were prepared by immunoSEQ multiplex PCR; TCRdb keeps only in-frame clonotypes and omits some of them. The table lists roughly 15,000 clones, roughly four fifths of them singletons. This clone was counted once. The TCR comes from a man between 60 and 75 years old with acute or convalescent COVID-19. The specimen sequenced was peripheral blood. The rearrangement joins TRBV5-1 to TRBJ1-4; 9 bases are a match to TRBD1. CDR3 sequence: CASSFNRDRAEKLFF. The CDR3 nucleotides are TGCGCCAGCAGCTTCAACCGGGACAGGGCAGAAAAACTGTTTTTT.